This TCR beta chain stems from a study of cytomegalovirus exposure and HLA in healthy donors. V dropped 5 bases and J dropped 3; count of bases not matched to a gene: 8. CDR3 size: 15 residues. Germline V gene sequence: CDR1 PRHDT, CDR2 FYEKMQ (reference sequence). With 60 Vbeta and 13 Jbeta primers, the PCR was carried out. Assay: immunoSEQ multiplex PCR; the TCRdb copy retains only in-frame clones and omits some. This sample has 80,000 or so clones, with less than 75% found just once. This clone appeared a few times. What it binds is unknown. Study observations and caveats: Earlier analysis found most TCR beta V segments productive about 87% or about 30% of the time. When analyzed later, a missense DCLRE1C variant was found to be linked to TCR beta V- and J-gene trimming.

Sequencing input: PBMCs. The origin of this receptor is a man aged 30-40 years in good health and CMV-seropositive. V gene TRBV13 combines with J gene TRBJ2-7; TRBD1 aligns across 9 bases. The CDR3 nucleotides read TGTGCCAGCAGCATGCGCCCGGACAGGGGCTACGAGCAGTACTTC. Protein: CASSMRPDRGYEQYF.